This T cell receptor (beta chain) is drawn from a study of blood T cells in healthy people across ages (dated by TCRdb to the mid-2010s). With regard to the full study: In model experiments, template switching captured about one uniquely barcoded TCR beta cDNA molecule for every two T cells. The study measured age-related changes in TCR beta repertoire diversity using deep sequencing normalized with unique cDNA molecular identifiers. Donors were grouped into four age groups: young (average roughly 16 years), middle-aged (less than 40), aged (around 62) and long-lived (roughly 80). To avoid experimental bias, donors of different ages were randomly spread across the sequencing lanes. The study analyzed two additional independent replicas of 1 million unique cDNA reads from the same blood draw for two donors, one aged 18 to 30 and one aged 80 or older.

The library was built by means of 5' RACE. The listed sequencing device is Illumina HiSeq 2500. The second PCR ran for roughly 6 to 11 cycles and used a J-beta primer mix along with a sample-barcoded 5' primer. Each TCR beta cDNA molecule received a unique molecular identifier from a template-switch 5' adaptor carrying 12 random nucleotides. Each sample yielded at least 2.5 million CDR3-containing paired-end reads. First-strand cDNA was synthesized from all RNA with the Mint cDNA synthesis kit, primed by a TRBC-specific oligonucleotide. All cDNA was treated with uracil-DNA glycosylase and then went through a first 18-cycle PCR with the universal primers M1SS and BC2_uni_R. Per the original workflow: For normalization, 1 million high-quality reads were randomly selected from each sample, with every read carrying a distinct molecular identifier. Instead of being binned into consensus sequences, reads that shared molecular identifiers were thrown out. MiTCR, with a Q25 quality threshold and the strictest error-elimination algorithm, was used for CDR3 identification, clonotype clustering and error correction. A nonparametric unseen species model with Euler transformation was used to estimate a lower bound on total TCR beta diversity. TCRdb reprocessed the public reads (quality trimming at Q25 with fastp, clone calling with MiXCR) and kept in-frame beta chains. Each entry merges the rows of one CDR3 protein and shows their most common DNA and genes. The V and J calls reflect TCRdb's pipeline rather than the authors' work. The table for this sample lists some 860,000 distinct CDR3 sequences; approximately 53% of them were counted only once. The ten largest clonotypes hold roughly 24% of the sample.

From cysteine to phenylalanine, the CDR3 is 13 amino acids long. Just CDR3 DNA is preserved here, 39 bases in frame from base 1. V loses 5 bases of germline sequence and J loses 4 bases, and the interval between the two ends is 10 bases. CDR1 and CDR2, per the germline V gene, are SGHTA and FQGTGA. The donors were roughly 40 Caucasian individuals from Russia, aged roughly 6 to 90 years, who were systemically healthy. Roughly 9.5 milliliters of peripheral blood were drawn from each donor into EDTA-treated Vacutainer tubes. PBMCs were isolated by Ficoll-Paque density-gradient centrifugation, with at least 6 million obtained per sample. Trizol reagent was used to extract total RNA from the PBMCs, yielding at least 6 micrograms per sample. For every donor, flow cytometry on a PBMC aliquot measured the percentage of naive CD45RAhigh/CD27high T cells. Findings and caveats that apply to the study as a whole: Because the CMV infection status of the donors was unknown, age-related changes in expanded clonotypes may potentially have been confounded. Observed TCR beta diversity correlated strongly with the percentage of naive T cells measured by flow cytometry. Because profiling used bulk unsorted PBMCs, naive and antigen-experienced compartments could not be compared conclusively. The long-lived group showed more naive CD4+ T cells, fewer expanded clones and increased TCR diversity than the aged group, suggesting age selection. As age increased, observed TCR beta diversity per million T cells dropped in a roughly linear way, and a significant reduction was already evident by age about 40. Estimates of total diversity based on one million sequenced T cells were considered lower bounds and underestimates.

Points on this clonotype: It lacks a known antigen. Within one base of it there is no much larger clone, and no base qualities were kept.

The sequence derives from a man in his forties in good health. Recombination connected TRBV7-3 to TRBJ2-3; TRBD1 is perhaps the D gene, given 5 matching bases. Sequenced material: blood. Here is the DNA: TGTGCCAGCAGCCGGGTGACAGCAGATACGCAGTATTTT. It specifies CASSRVTADTQYF. Reference TRBV7-3 and TRBJ2-3 genes cover what lies past the CDR3, so the full variable domain is GAGVSQTPSNKVTEKGKYVELRCDPISGHTALYWYRQSLGQGPEFLIYFQGTGAADDSGLPNDRFFAVRPEGSVSTLKIQRTERGDSAVYLCASSRVTADTQYFGPGTRLTVL.